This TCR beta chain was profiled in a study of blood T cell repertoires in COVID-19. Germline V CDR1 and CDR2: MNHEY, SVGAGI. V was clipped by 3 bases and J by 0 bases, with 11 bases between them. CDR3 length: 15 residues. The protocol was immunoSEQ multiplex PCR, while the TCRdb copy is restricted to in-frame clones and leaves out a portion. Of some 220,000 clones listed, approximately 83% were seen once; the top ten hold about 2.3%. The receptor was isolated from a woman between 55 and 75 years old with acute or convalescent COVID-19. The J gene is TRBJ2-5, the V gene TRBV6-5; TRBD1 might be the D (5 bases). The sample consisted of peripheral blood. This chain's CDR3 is CASSYRGSDQETQYF. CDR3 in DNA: TGTGCCAGCAGTTATAGGGGCAGCGACCAAGAGACCCAGTACTTC.